The source of this TCR beta chain is a study of blood T cell repertoires in COVID-19. Study-wide context: Researchers got acute and convalescent COVID-19 samples from the United States, Italy and Spain.

Clones were read by immunoSEQ multiplex PCR, and TCRdb kept only the in-frame ones, dropping some. This table holds about 220,000 clones, around 83% found once. V gave up 4 bases and J gave up 7 bases, with 20 bases separating them. Germline-derived CDR1 and CDR2 are MNHEY and SVGAGI. CDR3 length equals 16 residues. The source is a woman in her 70s with COVID-19, enrolled during active disease. The chain carries TRBV6-5 and TRBJ2-1; TRBD1 is a possible D gene (5 bases). Specimen: peripheral blood. Written as DNA, the CDR3 is TGTGCCAGCAGTTCCCCAGCAGGCAGGGCCACAAATGAGCAGTTCTTC. It yields the protein CASSSPAGRATNEQFF.